The clone carrying this TCR beta chain was seen only once. Antigen specificity is unknown. Germline V gives CDR1 MNHNY, CDR2 SVGAGI (reference sequence). V lost 5 bases, J lost 0 bases, and 14 bases lay in between. The CDR3 sequence is 15 residues long. The source of the sample is a study of lymphopenia after photon versus proton radiotherapy. The repertoire was sequenced with immunoSEQ multiplex PCR; TCRdb's copy has only in-frame clones and lacks some. The sample lists 22,000 or so clones; around 90% were seen once. Study outcomes and limitations: Proton therapy kept repertoires fairly stable, unlike photons, which gained effector/memory cells. After the lymphocyte nadir, photon-treated repertoires showed oligoclonal expansion, especially of CD8+ Temra cells.

Material: peripheral blood, obtained from a patient treated with proton-based radiotherapy. The clonotype was recovered from a woman in her 70s with pancreatic cancer. Some clones in this sample may be carry-over from other donors' samples. The rearrangement links TRBV6-6 to TRBJ2-7; TRBD1 might be the D (6 bases). The CDR3 DNA reads as TGTGCCAGCAGTCCCGGCAAGGGGGTCTCCTACGAGCAGTACTTC. Its translation is CASSPGKGVSYEQYF.